The T cell receptor (beta chain) under discussion was sequenced for a study of blood T cell repertoires in COVID-19 (TCRdb year 2020). Notes on the research overall: Samples from collaborators originated in the United States, Italy and Spain and spanned both the acute and convalescent phases of COVID-19. Nearly every sample came with metadata listing a de-identified subject ID, COVID-19 status, age in years and sex. The prospective study material was composed of cDNA or gDNA derived from T cells, B-cell-depleted T cells, or PBMCs. Samples came from the ongoing ImmuneRACE study (first 160 participants) plus 1,254 subjects from 6 global collaborators. The repertoires were released in a freely available public database meant as a resource for research on the immune response to SARS-CoV-2. Where available, HLA class I and class II types were obtained from metadata supplied by the sample provider rather than from assay-based typing. Deeply sampled blood TCRbeta repertoires from subjects exposed to, actively infected with, or recovered from COVID-19 were included in the dataset. Overall results and qualifications from the work: The quantity of clinical and demographic metadata differed by source and by participant and was supplied without curation.

A word on this clone: The target of this receptor is not known. The sample holds no much larger clone one base away, and base qualities are not on file.

TCRbeta CDR3 regions were amplified from genomic DNA by means of the immunoSEQ Assay, a bias-controlled multiplex PCR. The authors' analysis ran thus. Nucleated cell counts per sample were estimated from amplification of reference gene primers within the assay. To quantify the absolute abundance of each unique TCRbeta CDR3 rearrangement, sequence reads were collapsed and filtered. For each sample, productive Simpson clonality was calculated as the square root of Simpson's diversity index over productive rearrangements. Not all clones reach the TCRdb copy of this immuneACCESS table, which keeps in-frame sequences only. Checked studies attribute under half of the gap to unresolved V genes and leave the rest unexplained. That table is the source of V, J and clone size, and D and trimming were worked out from the DNA. The sample table records 200,000 to 250,000 clones; 88% of these occur just once. The ten biggest clones cover roughly 2.5% of the sample.

Including cysteine and phenylalanine, the CDR3 has 14 amino acids. The DNA shown is the 42-base CDR3, in frame from base 1. V is clipped by 4 bases and J by 4 bases, and the sequence between their germline boundaries is 15 bases long. CDR1 SGHDT and CDR2 YYEEEE are derived from the germline V gene. Each collaborating institution followed its own protocols to collect whole blood in K2EDTA tubes. For TCRbeta analysis, collaborator samples were shipped as frozen whole blood, as isolated PBMCs, or as DNA extracted from either sample type. Sequenced sample: peripheral blood. The receptor chain draws on TRBV5-6 and TRBJ2-7; perhaps TRBD1 is the D gene, with 6 bases matching. This sequence was found in a woman aged 60 to 75 with acute or convalescent COVID-19. For the CDR3, the sequence is CASSAVYREYEQYF. The base sequence is TGTGCCAGCAGCGCGGTGTACAGGGAGTACGAGCAGTACTTC.